The clone carrying this T cell receptor beta chain was seen a few times. This entry belongs to a study of T cells in Graves' hyperthyroidism and ophthalmopathy. RNA transcripts yielded amplified TCR beta CDR3 regions. An initial round of RT-PCR targeting the TCR CDR3 relied on the HTBI primer set. TCRdb re-called the multiplex PCR reads through MiXCR, storing one row per CDR3 protein. The data show more than 350,000 distinct CDR3 sequences, with 15% seen just once and roughly a fifth held by the top ten. This clonotype was obtained from a woman aged 55-75 years with Graves' ophthalmopathy. Input material: blood.

CDR3 coding DNA: TGTGCCACCAGTGACCCCCGGGGACAGATCTACAATGAGCAGTTCTTC. It specifies CATSDPRGQIYNEQFF. The rearrangement links TRBV24-1 to TRBJ2-1, with 7 nucleotides matching TRBD1. The germline CDR1 and CDR2 sequences are KGHDR and SFDVKD. J was trimmed by 3 bases and V by 4 bases; bases with no gene match: 8. The CDR3 is 16 residues long.